This entry lists 26 T cell receptor beta chains sequenced from one sample in a study of shared clonotypes between healthy human individuals. The protocol was immunoSEQ multiplex PCR, while the TCRdb copy is restricted to in-frame clones and leaves out a portion. The sample records about 1 million clones, roughly 80% being singletons. Sequenced: memory CD4+ T cells sorted from blood. Documented subset: CD45RA-negative fraction. Receptors originate from a man younger than 35 in good health.

This clone was seen ten or more times. The chain uses TRBV5-1 and TRBJ2-7, with TRBD2 identical over 12 bases. V lost 4 bases to trimming and J lost 3 bases; unmatched junction nucleotides: 8. CDR3 length: 16 amino acids. Germline V gives CDR1 SGHRS, CDR2 YFSETQ. In nucleotides, the CDR3 is TGCGCCAGCAGCGAGTCCCTAGCGGGAGGGATCTACGAGCAGTACTTC. Translated, it gives CASSESLAGGIYEQYF.

The chain combines TRBV7-2 with TRBJ2-3, with a weak D call TRBD1 (6 bases). This CDR3 contains 15 residues. CDR1 is SGHTA, CDR2 FQGNSA, per germline. V gave up 2 bases and J gave up 1 base, with 10 bases separating them. CDR3 in amino acids: CASSLQGPGTDTQYF. The CDR3 nucleotides are TGTGCCAGCAGCTTACAGGGGCCGGGCACAGATACGCAGTATTTT.

This clone was observed a few times. The junction departs from germline at one end; a sequencing error may be responsible. The chain joins TRBV30 to TRBJ1-3; D not certain. CDR3 length equals 14 residues. Looked up from germline, CDR1 is GTSNPN and CDR2 is SVGIG (reference sequence). The CDR3 DNA reads TGTGCCTGGACGCCCGATGCTGCAATATTGGTGTCCTCATTT. Protein: CAWTPDAAILVSSF.

The chain links TRBV5-5 to TRBJ2-1; D not certain. CDR3 length: 14 residues. The V gene's germline CDR1 is SGHKS and CDR2 YYEKEE (reference sequence). Trimming took 3 bases from V and 0 from J, leaving 7 bases between them. The CDR3 here is CASSWGFSYNEQFF. The CDR3 DNA follows: TGTGCCAGCAGCTGGGGATTCTCCTACAATGAGCAGTTCTTC.

The genes are TRBV19 and TRBJ2-3, with a weak D call TRBD1 (5 bases). Deletions cut 7 bases from V and 2 bases from J, with 7 bases between. Germline V gene sequence: CDR1 LNHDA, CDR2 SQIVND (reference sequence). This CDR3 region has 12 residues. The CDR3 DNA reads TGTGCCAGTACAGGGTCCACAGATACGCAGTATTTT. It is translated as CASTGSTDTQYF.

In this sample, this clone turned up many times. The genes are TRBV30 and TRBJ1-6; 8 bases agree with TRBD1. The CDR3 spans 14 residues. The V gene's germline CDR1 is GTSNPN and CDR2 SVGIG (reference sequence). J gave up 7 bases and V 3 bases, and 5 bases lay outside the gene matches. As DNA, the CDR3 is TGTGCCTGGAGGACAGGGGTAATGAATTCACCCCTCCACTTT. This translates into CAWRTGVMNSPLHF.

The chain recombines TRBV30 with TRBJ2-5; no definite D call. V was shortened by 0 bases and J by 1 base, with 12 bases between the two germline ends. There are 15 residues in the CDR3. Germline loops: CDR1 GTSNPN, CDR2 SVGIG (reference sequence). CDR3: CAWSVQGGLQETQYF. CDR3 in DNA: TGTGCCTGGAGTGTACAAGGCGGTCTCCAAGAGACCCAGTACTTC.

This clone appeared a few times. The chain carries TRBV7-2 and TRBJ1-2; a possible D gene is TRBD1 (6 bases). V lost 5 bases and J 6 bases, leaving 10 bases between the germline ends. CDR1 is SGHTA, CDR2 FQGNSA, per germline. The CDR3 is 12 amino acids. The CDR3 reads CASSRTEDGYTF. The CDR3 coding sequence is TGTGCCAGCAGCCGGACAGAGGATGGCTACACCTTC.

This chain connects TRBV7-9 to TRBJ2-2, with unresolved D. The CDR3 runs 14 residues. CDR1 is SEHNR, CDR2 FQNEAQ, per germline (reference sequence). Trimming took 3 bases from V and 4 from J, leaving 9 bases between them. For the CDR3, the DNA is TGTGCCAGCAGCTTGGGCATACCCACCGGGGAGCTGTTTTTT. Translating gives CASSLGIPTGELFF.

The chain is built from TRBV27 and TRBJ1-5; D is undetermined. The CDR3 sequence is 12 residues long. Trimming removed 7 bases at V and 7 bases at J, with 11 bases between. CDR1 is MNHEY, CDR2 SMNVEV, per germline (reference sequence). CDR3 bases: TGTGCCAGCACCGCCCCTGGGCAGCCCCAGCATTTT. Translating it yields CASTAPGQPQHF.

The table lists this clone with a count of one. The chain joins TRBV10-3 to TRBJ1-5; the D is unclear. This CDR3 is built from 13 residues. Germline loops: CDR1 ENHRY, CDR2 SYGVKD. With 4 bases removed from V and 4 bases from J, the gap between germline ends came to 8 bases. CDR3 nucleotides: TGTGCCATCAGTGGTTCCCTAAATCAGCCCCAGCATTTT. Its protein is CAISGSLNQPQHF.

V is TRBV28 and J is TRBJ2-7; D remains unclear. V lost 3 bases, J lost 4 bases, and 10 bases lay in between. The CDR3 runs 13 residues. Germline V gene sequence: CDR1 MDHEN, CDR2 SYDVKM. This CDR3 is CASSFALKYEQYF. The CDR3 DNA reads as TGTGCCAGCAGTTTTGCCTTGAAATACGAGCAGTACTTC.

A few counts support this clone. This chain joins TRBV7-5 and TRBJ1-2; TRBD1 is the table's D call and was not checked against the DNA. TRBV7-5 corresponds to a pseudogene. The CDR3 totals 11 residues. The CDR3 is CARSQDRAYTF. The CDR3 DNA reads as TGTGCCAGAAGCCAGGACAGGGCCTACACCTTC.

The chain couples TRBV7-9 to TRBJ2-7, with a tentative D call TRBD2 (6 bases). Deletions cut 4 bases from V and 5 bases from J, with 27 bases between. Germline V gene sequence: CDR1 SEHNR, CDR2 FQNEAQ (reference sequence). This CDR3 has 18 residues. The CDR3 is CASSSSPLLAEPLDEQYF. CDR3 nucleotide sequence: TGTGCCAGCAGCTCCAGCCCCCTTTTAGCGGAACCGCTGGACGAGCAGTACTTC.

The rearrangement joins TRBV18 to TRBJ2-5; no clear D. The germline V gene has CDR1 KGHSH and CDR2 LQKENI. The length of the CDR3 is 14 residues. The V end was cut by 3 bases, the J end by 4 bases, with 12 bases between. Here the CDR3 DNA reads TGTGCCAGCTCACCCGGTTCTCCAGGAGAGACCCAGTACTTC. Encoded protein: CASSPGSPGETQYF. The whole variable domain, remainder taken from reference TRBV18 and TRBJ2-5, is NAGVMQNPRHLVRRRGQEARLRCSPMKGHSHVYWYRQLPEEGLKFMVYLQKENIIDESGMPKERFSAEFPKEGPSILRIQQVVRGDSAAYFCASSPGSPGETQYFGPGTRLLVL.

The chain uses TRBV18 and TRBJ2-3; no definite D call. Germline-derived CDR1 and CDR2 are KGHSH and LQKENI. V lost 1 base and J lost 0, with 17 bases in between. This CDR3 is 18 amino acids long. CDR3 loop: CASSPLSLAGTSTDTQYF. In nucleotides, the CDR3 is TGTGCCAGCTCACCACTCTCTCTGGCAGGAACTAGCACAGATACGCAGTATTTT. The full variable domain, rest sourced from reference TRBV18 and TRBJ2-3, is NAGVMQNPRHLVRRRGQEARLRCSPMKGHSHVYWYRQLPEEGLKFMVYLQKENIIDESGMPKERFSAEFPKEGPSILRIQQVVRGDSAAYFCASSPLSLAGTSTDTQYFGPGTRLTVL.

V and J are TRBV9 and TRBJ1-5; D is unresolved. CDR1 SGDLS and CDR2 YYNGEE come from the germline V gene. Trimming cost V 0 bases and J 2 bases, with 9 bases left between them. The CDR3 loop spans 15 amino acids. The CDR3 loop is CASSVGPLGNQPQHF. The CDR3 DNA reads TGTGCCAGCAGCGTAGGACCCCTGGGCAATCAGCCCCAGCATTTT.

As to this clone: A much larger clonotype is one base distant, so this may be a read error. The identical CDR3 is also encoded by other nucleotide sequences in the sample. The chain has TRBV5-4 and TRBJ1-2; 8 bases fit TRBD1. The CDR3 spans 13 residues. Germline assignment: CDR1 SGHNT and CDR2 YYREEE (reference sequence). J was trimmed by 4 bases and V by 4 bases; bases with no gene match: 3. CDR3 coding DNA: TGTGCCAGCAGCCCGGACAGGGCCTATGGCTACACCTTC. Its protein product is CASSPDRAYGYTF.

The chain joins TRBV6-6 to TRBJ2-5; D tentatively reads TRBD1 or TRBD2 (5 bases each). Germline CDR1 is MNHNY and CDR2 is SVGAGI (reference sequence). V was cut by 6 bases and J by 5 bases, with 13 bases left in between. CDR3 size: 13 residues. The CDR3 DNA sequence: TGTGCCAGCAGCAGAGACAGCGGCGAGACCCAGTACTTC. Amino acid sequence: CASSRDSGETQYF.

The chain carries TRBV30 and TRBJ2-1; D might be TRBD1 or TRBD2, each matching 5 bases. Per germline, CDR1 GTSNPN and CDR2 SVGIG (reference sequence). The CDR3 runs 12 residues. Trimming took off 3 bases at V and 11 bases at J, with 14 bases between the two ends. CDR3 loop: CAWSRQGVQQFF. The DNA for the CDR3 is TGTGCCTGGAGCCGGCAGGGAGTACAGCAGTTCTTC.

The V call is TRBV4-2, the J call TRBJ2-1, with TRBD2 matching over 8 bases. The CDR3 has 16 amino acids. V shed 3 bases, J shed 3 bases, and the junction held 7 bases outside the gene matches. CDR1 and CDR2 from the germline V gene are LGHNA and YNFKEQ. CDR3 bases: TGTGCCAGCAGCCAGGGAAGCGGGGGCCTCTACAATGAGCAGTTCTTC. Its protein is CASSQGSGGLYNEQFF.

J is TRBJ2-5 and V is TRBV7-2; the D gene is possibly TRBD2 (6 bases). This CDR3 has 16 residues. Germline loops: CDR1 SGHTA, CDR2 FQGNSA. Between the trimmed V and J ends, which lost 1 base and 2 bases, there was a span of 14 bases. DNA of the CDR3: TGTGCCAGCAGCTTAGGACCTAGCGCCCAACAAGAGACCCAGTACTTC. Translating it yields CASSLGPSAQQETQYF.

The V gene is TRBV7-2, the J gene TRBJ2-7; the D is unclear. The CDR3 sequence is 11 residues long. V lost 2 bases and J lost 6, with 5 bases in between. The germline V gene has CDR1 SGHTA and CDR2 FQGNSA. The CDR3 nucleotides are TGTGCCAGCAGCTTATACATCGAGCAGTACTTC. Translating it yields CASSLYIEQYF.

The chain recombines TRBV2 with TRBJ1-6; 8 nucleotides align to TRBD1. There are 14 residues in the CDR3. After removal of 7 bases from V and 9 bases from J, the junction contained 8 bases not matched to a gene. Germline assignment: CDR1 SNHLY and CDR2 FYNNEI. The CDR3 sequence is CASIPGGWGSPLHF. CDR3 sequence (DNA): TGTGCCAGCATCCCAGGGGGCTGGGGTTCACCCCTCCACTTT.

The genes are TRBV6-6 and TRBJ2-1; 9 positions agree with TRBD2. The CDR3 totals 16 residues. Trimming removed 4 bases from V and 6 bases from J; junction bases left unmatched: 10. Germline V gene lookup returns CDR1 MNHNY and CDR2 SVGAGI (reference sequence). CDR3 sequence (DNA): TGTGCCAGCAGTTCTCCCAGCGGGAGGAACCCCAATGAGCAGTTCTTC. This codes for CASSSPSGRNPNEQFF.

The chain combines TRBV30 with TRBJ2-3; D may be TRBD2 (5 bases). CDR1 and CDR2 from the germline V gene are GTSNPN and SVGIG (reference sequence). The V end was cut by 1 base, the J end by 5 bases, with 13 bases between. The CDR3 extends over 14 amino acids. The CDR3, as DNA: TGTGCCTGGAGTGCCTCCCGTCGGGAAGATACGCAGTATTTT. Its protein product is CAWSASRREDTQYF.